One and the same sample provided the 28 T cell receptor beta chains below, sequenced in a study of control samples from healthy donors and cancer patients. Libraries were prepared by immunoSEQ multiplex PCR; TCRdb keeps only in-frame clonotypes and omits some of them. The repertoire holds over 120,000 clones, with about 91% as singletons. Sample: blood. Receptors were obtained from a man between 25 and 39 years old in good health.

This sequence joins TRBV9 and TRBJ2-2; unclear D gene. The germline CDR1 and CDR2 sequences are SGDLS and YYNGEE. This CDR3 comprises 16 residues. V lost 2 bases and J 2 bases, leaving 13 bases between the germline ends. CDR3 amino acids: CASSVGSTYNTGELFF. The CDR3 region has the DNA TGTGCCAGCAGCGTCGGGTCGACTTACAACACCGGGGAGCTGTTTTTT.

As DNA, the CDR3 is TGCGCCAGCAGCCCCAGGACAGGGAATCGGTATGGCTACACCTTC. Protein sequence: CASSPRTGNRYGYTF. The genes are TRBV5-1 and TRBJ1-2; 8 bases are shared with TRBD1. This CDR3 spans 15 amino acids. Per the germline V gene, CDR1 is SGHRS and CDR2 is YFSETQ. V lost 4 bases to trimming and J lost 5 bases; unmatched junction nucleotides: 10.

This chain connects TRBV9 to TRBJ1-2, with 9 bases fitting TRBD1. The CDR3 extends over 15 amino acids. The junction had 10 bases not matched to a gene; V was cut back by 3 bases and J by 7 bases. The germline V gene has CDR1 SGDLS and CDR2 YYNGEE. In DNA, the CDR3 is TGTGCCAGCAGCGCCACCGGGACAGGGTTGAGTGGCTACACCTTC. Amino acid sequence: CASSATGTGLSGYTF.

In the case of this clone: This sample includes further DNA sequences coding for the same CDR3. This CDR3 is CASSVGFGSYEQYF. Written as DNA, the CDR3 is TGTGCCAGCAGCGTAGGTTTTGGATCCTACGAGCAGTACTTC. The chain links TRBV9 to TRBJ2-7; D gene unclear. V shed 0 bases and J shed 1 base, with 8 bases lying between them. This CDR3 has 14 residues. The germline V gene has CDR1 SGDLS and CDR2 YYNGEE.

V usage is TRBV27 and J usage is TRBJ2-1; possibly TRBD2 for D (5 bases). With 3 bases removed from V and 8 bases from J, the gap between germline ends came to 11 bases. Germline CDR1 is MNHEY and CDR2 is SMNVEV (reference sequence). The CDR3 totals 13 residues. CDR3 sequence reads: CASSFSVPYEQFF. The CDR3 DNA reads TGTGCCAGCAGTTTTAGCGTTCCCTATGAGCAGTTCTTC.

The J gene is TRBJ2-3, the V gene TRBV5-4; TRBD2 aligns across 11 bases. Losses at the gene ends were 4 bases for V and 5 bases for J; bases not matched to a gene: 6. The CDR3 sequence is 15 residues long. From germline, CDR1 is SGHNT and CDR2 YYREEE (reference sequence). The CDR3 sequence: CASSISGGAGDTQYF. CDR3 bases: TGTGCCAGCAGCATTAGCGGGGGGGCGGGAGATACGCAGTATTTT.

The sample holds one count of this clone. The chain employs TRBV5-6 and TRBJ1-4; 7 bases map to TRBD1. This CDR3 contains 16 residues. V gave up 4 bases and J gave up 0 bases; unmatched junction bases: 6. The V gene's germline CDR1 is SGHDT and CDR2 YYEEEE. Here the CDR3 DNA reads TGTGCCAGCAGCGGCGAGACAGGGTCAACTAATGAAAAACTGTTTTTT. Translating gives CASSGETGSTNEKLFF.

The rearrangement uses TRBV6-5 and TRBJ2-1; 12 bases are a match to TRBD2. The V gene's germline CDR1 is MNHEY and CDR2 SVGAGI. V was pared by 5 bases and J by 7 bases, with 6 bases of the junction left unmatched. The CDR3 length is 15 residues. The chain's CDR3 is CASSPGTSGRNEQFF. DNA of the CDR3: TGTGCCAGCAGTCCCGGGACTAGCGGGCGGAATGAGCAGTTCTTC.

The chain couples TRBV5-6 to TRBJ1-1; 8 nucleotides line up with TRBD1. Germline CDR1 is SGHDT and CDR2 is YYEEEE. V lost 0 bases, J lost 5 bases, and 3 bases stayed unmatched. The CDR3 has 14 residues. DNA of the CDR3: TGTGCCAGCAGCTTGGACAGGGGGTGGACTGAAGCTTTCTTT. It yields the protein CASSLDRGWTEAFF.

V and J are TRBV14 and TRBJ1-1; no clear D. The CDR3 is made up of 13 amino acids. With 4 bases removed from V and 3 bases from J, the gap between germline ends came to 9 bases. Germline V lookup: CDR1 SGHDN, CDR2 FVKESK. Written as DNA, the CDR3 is TGTGCCAGCAGCCTGCAAAGGCACACTGAAGCTTTCTTT. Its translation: CASSLQRHTEAFF.

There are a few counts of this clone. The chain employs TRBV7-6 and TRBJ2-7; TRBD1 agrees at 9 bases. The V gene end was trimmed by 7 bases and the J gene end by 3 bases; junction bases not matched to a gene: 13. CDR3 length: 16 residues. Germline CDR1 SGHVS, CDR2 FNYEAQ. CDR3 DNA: TGTGCCAGCACCCCCGAAGCCGGACAGGGGATCTACGAGCAGTACTTC. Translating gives CASTPEAGQGIYEQYF. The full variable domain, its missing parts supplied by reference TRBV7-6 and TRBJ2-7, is GAGVSQSPRYKVTKRGQDVALRCDPISGHVSLYWYRQALGQGPEFLTYFNYEAQQDKSGLPNDRFSAERPEGSISTLTIQRTEQRDSAMYRCASTPEAGQGIYEQYFGPGTRLTVT.

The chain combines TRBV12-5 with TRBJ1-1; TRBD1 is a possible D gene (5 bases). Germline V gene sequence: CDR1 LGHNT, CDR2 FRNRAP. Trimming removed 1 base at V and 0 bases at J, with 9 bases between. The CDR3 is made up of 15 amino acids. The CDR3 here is CASGLGTTLNTEAFF. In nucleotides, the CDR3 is TGTGCTAGTGGTTTGGGGACAACCCTGAACACTGAAGCTTTCTTT.

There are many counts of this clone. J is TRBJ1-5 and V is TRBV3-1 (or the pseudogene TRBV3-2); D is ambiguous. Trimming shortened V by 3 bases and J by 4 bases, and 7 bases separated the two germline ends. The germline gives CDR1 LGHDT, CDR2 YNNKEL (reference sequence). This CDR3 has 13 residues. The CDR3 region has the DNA TGTGCCAGCAGCCAGGGCGCGAATCAGCCCCAGCATTTT. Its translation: CASSQGANQPQHF.

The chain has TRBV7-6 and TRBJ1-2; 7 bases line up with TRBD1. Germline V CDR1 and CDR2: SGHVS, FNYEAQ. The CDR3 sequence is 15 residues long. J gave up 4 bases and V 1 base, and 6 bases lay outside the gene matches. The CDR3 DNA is TGTGCCAGCAGCTTAGGGGACAGTGATCTCTATGGCTACACCTTC. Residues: CASSLGDSDLYGYTF.

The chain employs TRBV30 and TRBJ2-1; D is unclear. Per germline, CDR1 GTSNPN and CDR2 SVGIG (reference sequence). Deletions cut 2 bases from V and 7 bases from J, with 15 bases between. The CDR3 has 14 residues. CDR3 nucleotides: TGTGCCTGGAGTCTACTCCCGGTGAGAAATGAGCAGTTCTTC. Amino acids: CAWSLLPVRNEQFF.

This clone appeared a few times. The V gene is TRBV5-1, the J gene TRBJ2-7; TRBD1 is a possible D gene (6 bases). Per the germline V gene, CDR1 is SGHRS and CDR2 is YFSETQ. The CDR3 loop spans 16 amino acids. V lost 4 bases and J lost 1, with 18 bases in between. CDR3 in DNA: TGCGCCAGCAGCCCCAATCCCGGGACAACATCCTACGAGCAGTACTTC. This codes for CASSPNPGTTSYEQYF.

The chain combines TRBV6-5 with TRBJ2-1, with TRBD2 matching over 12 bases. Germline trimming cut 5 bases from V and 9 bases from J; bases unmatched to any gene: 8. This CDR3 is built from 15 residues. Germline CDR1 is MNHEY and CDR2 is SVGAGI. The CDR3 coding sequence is TGTGCCAGCAGTCGGCTAGCGGGGGGGCCAACTGAGCAGTTCTTC. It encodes CASSRLAGGPTEQFF.

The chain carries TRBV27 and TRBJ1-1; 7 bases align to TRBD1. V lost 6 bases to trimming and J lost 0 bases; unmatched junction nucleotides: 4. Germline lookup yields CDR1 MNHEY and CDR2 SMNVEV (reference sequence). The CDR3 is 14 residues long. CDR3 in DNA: TGTGCCAGCAGCCCGACAGGGCTGAACACTGAAGCTTTCTTT. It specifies CASSPTGLNTEAFF.

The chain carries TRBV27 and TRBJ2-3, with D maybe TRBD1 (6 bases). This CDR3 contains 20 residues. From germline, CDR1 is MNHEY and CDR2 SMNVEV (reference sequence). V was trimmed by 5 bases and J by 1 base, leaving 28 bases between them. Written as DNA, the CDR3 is TGTGCCAGCAGTCCAACATACAGGGAGAGCAAATCCTTGGGCACAGATACGCAGTATTTT. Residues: CASSPTYRESKSLGTDTQYF.

This CDR3 is CASSLSDGKNQPQHF. The CDR3 nucleotides are TGTGCCAGCAGCTTATCGGACGGCAAAAATCAGCCCCAGCATTTT. The chain combines TRBV11-2 with TRBJ1-5; D remains unclear. The V and J ends lost 2 bases and 4 bases respectively, with 12 bases between them. The CDR3 is 15 amino acids. Germline loops: CDR1 SGHAT, CDR2 FQNNGV.

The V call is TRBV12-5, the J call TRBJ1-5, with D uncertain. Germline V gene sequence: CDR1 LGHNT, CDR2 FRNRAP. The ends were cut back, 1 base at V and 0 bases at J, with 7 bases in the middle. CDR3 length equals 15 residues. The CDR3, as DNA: TGTGCTAGTGGTTTGGGGTCATCTAGCAATCAGCCCCAGCATTTT. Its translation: CASGLGSSSNQPQHF.

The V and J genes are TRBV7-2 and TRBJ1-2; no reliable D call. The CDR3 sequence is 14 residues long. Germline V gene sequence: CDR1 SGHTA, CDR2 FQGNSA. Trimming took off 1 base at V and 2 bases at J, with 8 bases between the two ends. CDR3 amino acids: CASSLVSINYGYTF. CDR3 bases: TGTGCCAGCAGCTTAGTGAGCATCAACTATGGCTACACCTTC.

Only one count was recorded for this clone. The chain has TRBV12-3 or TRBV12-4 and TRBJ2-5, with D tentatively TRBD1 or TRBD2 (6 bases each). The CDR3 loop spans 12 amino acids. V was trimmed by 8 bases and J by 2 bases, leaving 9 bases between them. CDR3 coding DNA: TGTGCCAGCGGGGGGACACAAGAGACCCAGTACTTC. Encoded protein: CASGGTQETQYF.

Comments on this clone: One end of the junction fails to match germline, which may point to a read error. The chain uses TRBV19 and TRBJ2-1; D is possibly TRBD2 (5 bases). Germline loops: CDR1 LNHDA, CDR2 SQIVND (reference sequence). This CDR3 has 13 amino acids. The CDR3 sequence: CASNLDSHNEQFF. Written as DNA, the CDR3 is TGTGCCAGTAACCTGGACTCCCACAATGAGCAGTTCTTC.

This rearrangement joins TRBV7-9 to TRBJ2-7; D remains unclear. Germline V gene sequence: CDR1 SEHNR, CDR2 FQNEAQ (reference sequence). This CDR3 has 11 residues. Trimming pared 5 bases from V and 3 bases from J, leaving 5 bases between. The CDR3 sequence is CASSINYEQYF. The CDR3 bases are TGTGCCAGCAGCATCAACTACGAGCAGTACTTC. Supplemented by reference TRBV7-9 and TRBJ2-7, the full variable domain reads DTGVSQNPRHKITKRGQNVTFRCDPISEHNRLYWYRQTLGQGPEFLTYFQNEAQLEKSRLLSDRFSAERPKGSFSTLEIQRTEQGDSAMYLCASSINYEQYFGPGTRLTVT.

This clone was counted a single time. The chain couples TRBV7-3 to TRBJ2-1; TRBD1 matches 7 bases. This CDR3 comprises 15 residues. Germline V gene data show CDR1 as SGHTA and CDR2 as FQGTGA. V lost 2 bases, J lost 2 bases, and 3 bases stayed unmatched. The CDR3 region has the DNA TGTGCCAGCAGCTTATCCGGGACAGCCTACAATGAGCAGTTCTTC. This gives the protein CASSLSGTAYNEQFF.

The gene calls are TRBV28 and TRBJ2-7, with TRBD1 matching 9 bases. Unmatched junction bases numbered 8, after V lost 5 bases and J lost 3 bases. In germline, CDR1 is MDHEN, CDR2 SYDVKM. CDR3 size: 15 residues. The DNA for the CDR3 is TGTGCCAGCAGTGCCCCGGGACAGGGTTACTACGAGCAGTACTTC. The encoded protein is CASSAPGQGYYEQYF. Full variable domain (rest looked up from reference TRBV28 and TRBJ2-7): DVKVTQSSRYLVKRTGEKVFLECVQDMDHENMFWYRQDPGLGLRLIYFSYDVKMKEKGDIPEGYSVSREKKERFSLILESASTNQTSMYLCASSAPGQGYYEQYFGPGTRLTVT.

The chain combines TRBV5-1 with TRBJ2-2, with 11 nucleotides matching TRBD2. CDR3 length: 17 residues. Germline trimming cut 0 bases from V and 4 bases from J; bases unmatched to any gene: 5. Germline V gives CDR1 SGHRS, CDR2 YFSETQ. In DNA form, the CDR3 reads TGCGCCAGCAGCTTGGGTAGCGGGGGGGCCCGCACCGGGGAGCTGTTTTTT. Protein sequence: CASSLGSGGARTGELFF.